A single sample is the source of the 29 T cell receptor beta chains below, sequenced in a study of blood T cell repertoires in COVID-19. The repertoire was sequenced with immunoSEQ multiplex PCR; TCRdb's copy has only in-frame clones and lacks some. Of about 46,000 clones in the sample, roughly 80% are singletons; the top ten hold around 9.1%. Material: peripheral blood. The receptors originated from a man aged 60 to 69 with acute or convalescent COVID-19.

CDR3 protein: CASSQAGQGGTEAFF. The CDR3 DNA reads as TGTGCCAGCAGTCAAGCTGGACAGGGAGGCACTGAAGCTTTCTTT. The chain is built from TRBV11-2 and TRBJ1-1, with 8 bases identical to TRBD1. V lost 6 bases to trimming and J lost 4 bases; unmatched junction nucleotides: 10. The CDR3 totals 15 residues. Germline V CDR1 and CDR2: SGHAT, FQNNGV.

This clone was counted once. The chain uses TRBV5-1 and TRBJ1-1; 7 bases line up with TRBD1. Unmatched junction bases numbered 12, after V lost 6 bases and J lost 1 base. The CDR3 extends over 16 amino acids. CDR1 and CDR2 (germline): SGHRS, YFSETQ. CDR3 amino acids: CASTLQGPYGNTEAFF. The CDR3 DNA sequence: TGCGCCAGCACCTTACAGGGGCCATACGGGAACACTGAAGCTTTCTTT. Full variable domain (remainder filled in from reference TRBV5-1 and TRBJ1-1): KAGVTQTPRYLIKTRGQQVTLSCSPISGHRSVSWYQQTPGQGLQFLFEYFSETQRNKGNFPGRFSGRQFSNSRSEMNVSTLELGDSALYLCASTLQGPYGNTEAFFGQGTRLTVV.

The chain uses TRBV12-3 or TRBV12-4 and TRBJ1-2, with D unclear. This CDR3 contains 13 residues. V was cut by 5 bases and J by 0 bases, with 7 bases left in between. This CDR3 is CASSHSSNYGYTF. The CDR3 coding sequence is TGTGCCAGCAGTCACAGTTCTAACTATGGCTACACCTTC.

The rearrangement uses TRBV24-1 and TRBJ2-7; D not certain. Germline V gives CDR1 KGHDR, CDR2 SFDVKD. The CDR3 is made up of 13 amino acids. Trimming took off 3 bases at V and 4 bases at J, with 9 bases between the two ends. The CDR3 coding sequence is TGTGCCACCAGTGATACTAAGACTTACGAGCAGTACTTC. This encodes CATSDTKTYEQYF.

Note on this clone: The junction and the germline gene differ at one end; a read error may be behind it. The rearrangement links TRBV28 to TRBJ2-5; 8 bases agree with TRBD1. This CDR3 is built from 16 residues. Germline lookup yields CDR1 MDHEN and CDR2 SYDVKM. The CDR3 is CASSLLPQGVQGTQYF. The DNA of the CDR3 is TGTGCCAGCAGTTTATTACCACAGGGGGTCCAAGGGACCCAGTACTTC.

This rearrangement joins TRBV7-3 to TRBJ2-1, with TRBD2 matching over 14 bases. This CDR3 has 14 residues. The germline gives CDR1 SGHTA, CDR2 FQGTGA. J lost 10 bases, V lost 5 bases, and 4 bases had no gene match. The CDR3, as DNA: TGTGCCAGCAGCCGACTAGCGGGGGGGCAGGAGCAGTTCTTC. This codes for CASSRLAGGQEQFF.

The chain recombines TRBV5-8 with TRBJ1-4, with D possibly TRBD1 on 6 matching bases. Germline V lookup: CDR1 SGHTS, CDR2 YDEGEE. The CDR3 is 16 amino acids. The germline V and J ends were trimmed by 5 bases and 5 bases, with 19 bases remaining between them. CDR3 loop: CASSRQDTPRNEKLFF. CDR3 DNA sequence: TGTGCCAGCAGTCGACAGGATACCCCTCGAAATGAAAAACTGTTTTTT.

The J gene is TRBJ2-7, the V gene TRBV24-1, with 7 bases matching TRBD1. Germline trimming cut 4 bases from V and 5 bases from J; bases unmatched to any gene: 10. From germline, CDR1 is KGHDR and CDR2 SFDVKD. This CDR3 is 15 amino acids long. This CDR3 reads CATSDPRTGLDEQYF. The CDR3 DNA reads TGTGCCACCAGTGACCCCAGGACAGGTTTGGACGAGCAGTACTTC.

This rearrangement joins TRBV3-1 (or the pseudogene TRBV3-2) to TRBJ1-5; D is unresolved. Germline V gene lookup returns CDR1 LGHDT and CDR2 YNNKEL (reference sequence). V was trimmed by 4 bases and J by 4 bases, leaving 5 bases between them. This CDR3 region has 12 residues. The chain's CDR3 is CASSLPNQPQHF. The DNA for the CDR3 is TGTGCCAGCAGCCTCCCGAATCAGCCCCAGCATTTT.

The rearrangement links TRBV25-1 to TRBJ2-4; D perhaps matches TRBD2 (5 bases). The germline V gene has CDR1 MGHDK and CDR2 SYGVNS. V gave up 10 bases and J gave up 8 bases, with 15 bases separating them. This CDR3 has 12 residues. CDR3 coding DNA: TGTGCCACCCAAAGCCCCGGGGACATTCAGTACTTC. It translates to CATQSPGDIQYF.

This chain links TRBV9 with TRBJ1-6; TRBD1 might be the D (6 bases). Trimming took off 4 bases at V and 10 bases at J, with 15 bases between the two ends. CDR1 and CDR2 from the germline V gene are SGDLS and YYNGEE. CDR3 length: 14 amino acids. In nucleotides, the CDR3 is TGTGCCAGCAGCTCAGACTGGGGGCTGTCACCCCTCCACTTT. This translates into CASSSDWGLSPLHF.

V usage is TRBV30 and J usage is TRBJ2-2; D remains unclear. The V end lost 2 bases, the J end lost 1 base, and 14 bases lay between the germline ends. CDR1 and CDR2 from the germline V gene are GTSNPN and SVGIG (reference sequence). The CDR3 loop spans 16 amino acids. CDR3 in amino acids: CAWSTGETGNTGELFF. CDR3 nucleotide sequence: TGTGCCTGGAGTACCGGCGAAACGGGGAACACCGGGGAGCTGTTTTTT. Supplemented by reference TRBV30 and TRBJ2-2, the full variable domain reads SQTIHQWPATLVQPVGSPLSLECTVEGTSNPNLYWYRQAAGRGLQLLFYSVGIGQISSEVPQNLSASRPQDRQFILSSKKLLLSDSGFYLCAWSTGETGNTGELFFGEGSRLTVL.

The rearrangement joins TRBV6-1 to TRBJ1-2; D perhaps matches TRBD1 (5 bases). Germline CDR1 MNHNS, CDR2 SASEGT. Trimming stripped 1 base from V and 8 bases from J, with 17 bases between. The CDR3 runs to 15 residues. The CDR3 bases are TGTGCCAGCAGTGAAGTTTGGGGCGCAAAGAGAGGCTACACCTTC. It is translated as CASSEVWGAKRGYTF.

This chain's CDR3 is CASSSGTRSREQFF. The CDR3 region has the DNA TGTGCCAGCAGCTCCGGGACTCGCAGTAGGGAGCAGTTCTTC. The rearrangement uses TRBV5-8 and TRBJ2-1, with D perhaps matching TRBD2 (6 bases). Trimming took 3 bases from V and 10 from J, leaving 17 bases between them. The length of the CDR3 is 14 residues. CDR1 and CDR2 from the germline V gene are SGHTS and YDEGEE.

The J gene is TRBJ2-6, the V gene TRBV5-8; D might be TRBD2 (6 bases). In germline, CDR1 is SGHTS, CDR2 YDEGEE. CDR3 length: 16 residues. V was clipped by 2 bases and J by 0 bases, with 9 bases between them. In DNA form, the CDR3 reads TGTGCCAGCAGCTTCGGGGGTTACTCTGGGGCCAACGTCCTGACTTTC. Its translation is CASSFGGYSGANVLTF.

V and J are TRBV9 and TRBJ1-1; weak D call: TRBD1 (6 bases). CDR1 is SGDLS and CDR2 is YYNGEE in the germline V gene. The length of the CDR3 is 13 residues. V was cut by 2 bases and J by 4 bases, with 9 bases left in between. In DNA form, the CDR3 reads TGTGCCAGCAGCGTCGGGGGGGCCACTGAAGCTTTCTTT. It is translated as CASSVGGATEAFF.

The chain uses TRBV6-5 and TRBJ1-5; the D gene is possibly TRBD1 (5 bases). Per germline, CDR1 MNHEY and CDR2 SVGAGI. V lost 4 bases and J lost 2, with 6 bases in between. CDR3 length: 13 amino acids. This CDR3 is CASSSRGNQPQHF. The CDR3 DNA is TGTGCCAGCAGTTCCAGGGGCAATCAGCCCCAGCATTTT.

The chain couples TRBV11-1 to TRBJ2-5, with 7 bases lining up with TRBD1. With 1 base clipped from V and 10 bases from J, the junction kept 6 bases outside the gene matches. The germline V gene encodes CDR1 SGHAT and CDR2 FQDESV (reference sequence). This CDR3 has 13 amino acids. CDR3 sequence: CASSLGYRGDQYF. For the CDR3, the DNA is TGTGCCAGCAGCTTAGGGTACAGGGGAGACCAGTACTTC.

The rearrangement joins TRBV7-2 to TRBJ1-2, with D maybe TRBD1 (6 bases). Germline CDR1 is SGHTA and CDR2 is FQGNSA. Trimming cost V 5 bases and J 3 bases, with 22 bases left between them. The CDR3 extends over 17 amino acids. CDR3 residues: CASSPPLDSRQHYGYTF. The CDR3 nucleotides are TGTGCCAGCAGCCCCCCTTTGGACAGCAGACAGCACTATGGCTACACCTTC.

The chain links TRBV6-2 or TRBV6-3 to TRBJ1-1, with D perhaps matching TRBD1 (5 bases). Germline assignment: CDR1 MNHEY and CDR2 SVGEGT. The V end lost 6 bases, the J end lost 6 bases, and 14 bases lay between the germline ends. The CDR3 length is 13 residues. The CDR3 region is CASSRAGKPEAFF. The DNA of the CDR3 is TGTGCCAGCAGCCGAGCAGGGAAACCTGAAGCTTTCTTT.

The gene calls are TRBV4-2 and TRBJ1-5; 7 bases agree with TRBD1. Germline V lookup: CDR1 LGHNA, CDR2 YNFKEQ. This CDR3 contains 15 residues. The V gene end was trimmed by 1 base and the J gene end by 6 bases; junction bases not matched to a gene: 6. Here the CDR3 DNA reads TGTGCCAGCAGCCAAGCGACAGGGCCGGCTCAGCCCCAGCATTTT. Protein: CASSQATGPAQPQHF.

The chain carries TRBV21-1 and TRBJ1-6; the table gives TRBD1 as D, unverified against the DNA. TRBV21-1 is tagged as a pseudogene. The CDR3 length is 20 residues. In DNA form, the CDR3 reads TGTGCCAGCAGCAAAGACCCCTTCGGCAGGGTGAGGTCCTATAATTCACCCCTCCACTTT. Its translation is CASSKDPFGRVRSYNSPLHF.

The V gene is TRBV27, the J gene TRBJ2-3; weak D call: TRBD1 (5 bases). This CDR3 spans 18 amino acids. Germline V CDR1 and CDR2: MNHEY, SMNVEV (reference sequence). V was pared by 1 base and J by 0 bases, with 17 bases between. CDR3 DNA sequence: TGTGCCAGCAGTTTATTAGGGCAGGGCGAACCGAGCACAGATACGCAGTATTTT. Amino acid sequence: CASSLLGQGEPSTDTQYF.

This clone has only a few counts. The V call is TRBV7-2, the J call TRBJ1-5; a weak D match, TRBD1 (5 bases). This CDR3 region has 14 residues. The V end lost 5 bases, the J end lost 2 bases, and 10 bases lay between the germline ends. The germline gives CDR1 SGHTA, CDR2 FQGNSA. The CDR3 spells CASSTIGGNQPQHF. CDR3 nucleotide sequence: TGTGCCAGCAGCACGATAGGGGGCAATCAGCCCCAGCATTTT.

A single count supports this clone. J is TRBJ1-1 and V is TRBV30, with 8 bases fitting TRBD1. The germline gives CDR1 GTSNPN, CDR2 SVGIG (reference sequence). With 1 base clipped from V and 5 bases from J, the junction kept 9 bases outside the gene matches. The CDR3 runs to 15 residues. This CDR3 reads CAWSEGQVGRTEAFF. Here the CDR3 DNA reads TGTGCCTGGAGTGAGGGACAGGTCGGTAGGACTGAAGCTTTCTTT.

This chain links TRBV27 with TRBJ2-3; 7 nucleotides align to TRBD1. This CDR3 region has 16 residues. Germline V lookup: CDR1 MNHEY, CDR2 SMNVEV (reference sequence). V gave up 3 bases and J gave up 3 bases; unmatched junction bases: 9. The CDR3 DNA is TGTGCCAGCAGTTTGTCCTACAGGGGAGAAACAGATACGCAGTATTTT. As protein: CASSLSYRGETDTQYF.

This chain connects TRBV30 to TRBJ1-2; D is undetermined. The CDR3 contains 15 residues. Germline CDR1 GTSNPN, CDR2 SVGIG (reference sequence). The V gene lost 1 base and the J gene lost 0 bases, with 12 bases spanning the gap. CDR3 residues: CAWSGWALTNYGYTF. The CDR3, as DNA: TGTGCCTGGAGTGGATGGGCCCTCACTAACTATGGCTACACCTTC. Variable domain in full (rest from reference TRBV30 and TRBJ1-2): SQTIHQWPATLVQPVGSPLSLECTVEGTSNPNLYWYRQAAGRGLQLLFYSVGIGQISSEVPQNLSASRPQDRQFILSSKKLLLSDSGFYLCAWSGWALTNYGYTFGSGTRLTVV.

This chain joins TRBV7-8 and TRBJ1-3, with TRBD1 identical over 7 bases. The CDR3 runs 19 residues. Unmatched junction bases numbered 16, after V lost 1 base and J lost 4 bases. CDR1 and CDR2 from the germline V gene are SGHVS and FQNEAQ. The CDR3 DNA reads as TGTGCCAGCAGCTTAGATTTTGGGACAGTTACACGGATCGGAAACACCATATATTTT. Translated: CASSLDFGTVTRIGNTIYF.

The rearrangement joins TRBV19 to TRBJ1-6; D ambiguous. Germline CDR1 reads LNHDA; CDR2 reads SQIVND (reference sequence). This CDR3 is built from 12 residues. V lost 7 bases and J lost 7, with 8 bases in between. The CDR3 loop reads CASNEWNSPLHF. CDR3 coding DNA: TGTGCCAGTAATGAGTGGAATTCACCCCTCCACTTT.